This TCR beta chain was recovered during a study of blood T cells in healthy people across ages (dated by TCRdb to between 2015 and 2017). About the investigation overall: In model experiments, template switching captured roughly one uniquely barcoded TCR beta cDNA molecule for every two T cells. To track age-related changes in TCR beta repertoire diversity, the study relied on deep sequencing normalized with unique cDNA molecular identifiers. Donors were grouped into four age groups: young (average approximately 15 years), middle-aged (approximately 41), aged (around 62) and long-lived (roughly 80). Donors of different ages were randomly distributed across sequencing lanes to avoid experimental bias. For two donors (one aged 18 to 29 and one aged 80 or older), the study analyzed two additional independent replicas of 1 million unique cDNA reads from the same blood draw.

Trimming costs V 6 bases and J 3 bases, and their ends lie 12 bases apart. Counted from cysteine to phenylalanine, this CDR3 has 14 amino acids. Just the 42-base CDR3 DNA is kept, in frame starting at base 1. The germline V gene encodes CDR1 MNHNY and CDR2 SVGAGI (reference sequence). The method was 5' RACE. Sequenced on an Illumina HiSeq 2500. A second 7 to 11 cycle PCR used a sample-barcoded 5' primer and a J-beta primer mix. A template-switch 5' adaptor carrying 12 random nucleotides introduced a unique molecular identifier onto each TCR beta cDNA molecule. At least 3 million CDR3-containing paired-end reads were obtained from each sample. The Mint cDNA synthesis kit, primed by a TRBC-specific oligonucleotide, was used to synthesize first-strand cDNA from all RNA. Following uracil-DNA glycosylase treatment, a first 18-cycle PCR with universal primers M1SS and BC2_uni_R was performed on all cDNA. Per the original workflow: Normalization of each sample was performed by random selection of 1 million high-quality reads, each carrying a distinct molecular identifier. Reads with shared molecular identifiers were discarded instead of being binned into consensus sequences. MiTCR, with a Q25 quality threshold and the strictest error-elimination algorithm, was used for CDR3 identification, clonotype clustering and error correction. A nonparametric unseen species model with Euler transformation was used to estimate a lower bound on total TCR beta diversity. Clones were called with MiXCR by TCRdb after fastp trimmed the public reads at Q25, and only in-frame beta chains were retained. Each entry is one CDR3 protein sequence, shown with its most common DNA and genes. The authors' filters were not applied to this entry. Counted in this sample were some 780,000 distinct CDR3 sequences; about 56% of them appeared once. The leading ten clones occupy 25% to 30% of the sample.

Systemically healthy Caucasian individuals from Russia, 35 to 50 in total and aged about 6 to 90 years, were included as donors. Around 10 milliliters of peripheral blood were collected from each donor into EDTA-treated Vacutainer tubes. Ficoll-Paque density-gradient centrifugation was used to isolate PBMCs, with at least 7 million obtained per sample. Total RNA, at least 6 micrograms per sample, was extracted from PBMCs with Trizol reagent. For every donor, flow cytometry on a PBMC aliquot measured the percentage of naive CD45RAhigh/CD27high T cells. On this clonotype itself: The clone's antigen remains unknown. Base qualities were left out, and no much larger clone turns up one base away.

Study-wide findings and limitations: The CMV infection status of donors was not known, potentially confounding age-related changes in expanded clonotypes. Observed TCR beta diversity correlated strongly with the percentage of naive T cells measured by flow cytometry. Estimates of total diversity based on one million sequenced T cells were regarded as lower bounds and as underestimates. Compared with the aged group, the long-lived group had more naive CD4+ T cells, fewer expanded clones and increased TCR diversity, a pattern suggesting age selection. Observed TCR beta diversity per million T cells fell roughly linearly with age, and a significant reduction was already apparent by age about 43. Since profiling was done on bulk unsorted PBMCs, naive and antigen-experienced compartments could not be conclusively compared.

This sequence was found in a middle-aged man in good health. The chain employs TRBV6-6 and TRBJ1-5; the D gene assignment is ambiguous. Sequencing was carried out using blood. The CDR3 sequence is CASSTRGYNQPQHF. At the DNA level, the sequence is TGTGCCAGCAGCACCCGAGGGTACAATCAGCCCCAGCATTTT.